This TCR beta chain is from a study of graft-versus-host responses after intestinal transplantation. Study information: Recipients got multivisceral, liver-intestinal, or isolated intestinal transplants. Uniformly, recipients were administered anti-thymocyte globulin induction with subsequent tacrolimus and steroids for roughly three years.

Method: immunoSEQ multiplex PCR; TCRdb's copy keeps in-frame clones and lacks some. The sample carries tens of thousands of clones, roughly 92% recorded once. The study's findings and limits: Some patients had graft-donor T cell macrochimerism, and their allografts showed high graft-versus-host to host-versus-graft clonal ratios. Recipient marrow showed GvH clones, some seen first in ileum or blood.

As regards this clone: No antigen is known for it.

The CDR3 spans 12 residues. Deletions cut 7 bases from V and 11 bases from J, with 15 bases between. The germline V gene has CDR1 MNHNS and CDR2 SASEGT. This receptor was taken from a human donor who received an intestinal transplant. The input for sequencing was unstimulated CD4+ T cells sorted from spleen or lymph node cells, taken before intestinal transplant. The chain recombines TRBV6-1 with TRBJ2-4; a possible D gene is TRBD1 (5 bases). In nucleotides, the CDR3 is TGTGCCAGCAATAGGGGCCTCAGTCTTCAGTACTTC. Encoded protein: CASNRGLSLQYF.